One T cell receptor beta chain is described in this entry. What antigen it recognizes has not been identified. These data are taken from a study of CXCR3-negative and CXCR3-positive naive CD8 T cells (dated by TCRdb to between 2019 and 2020). At the level of the whole study: In total, some 140 million TRB reads were obtained, which works out to roughly 1.5 +/- 0.3 million reads per library. TRBV-TRBJ cluster analysis included naive subsets from several donors and memory cells from 3 donors. Diversity and physicochemical repertoire analyses covered some eleven donors pooled from two independent experiments.

Its CDR3 holds 14 amino acids, cysteine through phenylalanine. Only the protein is available. CDR1 and CDR2, looked up from the germline V gene, are SQVTM and ANQGSEA. Each CD8+ T cell subset was flow-sorted in triplicate, and some 300,000 cells per subset were placed directly into RLT lysis buffer. Using standard density gradient centrifugation, peripheral blood mononuclear cells were isolated from buffy coats. Total RNA was extracted from sorted cells with an RNeasy Mini Kit. Sequencing was performed on a NextSeq 550. The Human TCR Profiling Kit (MiLaboratory) was used to prepare UMI-labeled 5' RACE TRB cDNA libraries. The full amount of extracted RNA was used for cDNA synthesis, and the full amount of resulting cDNA was used for PCR amplification. Libraries were prepared in parallel with an identical number of PCR cycles. Under the source paper's analysis protocol: With a minimum of two reads required per UMI, MIGEC and MiXCR pulled out about 49,000 +/- 11,000 unique UMI-labeled TRB cDNA molecules from each library. On average, about 40,000 +/- 10,000 functional in-frame TRB CDR3 nucleotide clonotypes lacking stop codons were found per library. Diversity metrics, including normalized Shannon-Wiener and Chao1, were computed in VDJtools after downsampling to 5000 UMI-labeled TRB molecules per sample. Clonotype-size-weighted physicochemical properties of the central five CDR3 residues (interaction energy, strength, volume and Kidera factor 4) were computed in VDJtools. TCRdb reprocessed the reads; each CDR3 protein sequence makes one entry, and DNA is unavailable. The V and J calls here are based on TCRdb, not the publication. Per the sample table, the count is fewer than 60,000 distinct CDR3 sequences. Roughly 19% of the sample is in the top ten clones.

General conclusions and limits of the study: Because surface CD5, which has been linked to self-reactivity in mice, was comparable between naive subsets, TCR interaction strength was also inferred from TRB CDR3 physicochemical properties. Similar TRBV-TRBJ usage was shown by naive CXCR3-negative and CXCR3-positive cells from the same donor, whereas distinct patterns were shown by memory cells. Both naive subsets had comparably high repertoire diversity, while memory CD8+ T cells had much lower repertoire diversity. Freshly isolated PBMCs were used for most assays because CXCR3 expression partially decreased after cryopreservation.

Here the chain combines TRBV29-1 and TRBJ2-7; TCRdb names TRBD2, which stays unverified in the absence of DNA. This receptor was taken from a human donor in good health. Some clones in this sample may be carry-over from other donors' samples. Sequencing input: memory CD8+ T cells from blood. The sample's cell subset or site label, decoded: conventional CD8+ memory T cells (TMEM), sorted as controls. The CDR3 in this case is CSVEVAGGNYEQYF.